This note documents a single T cell receptor (beta chain) sequence. This clonotype has at least ten counts. Which antigen it targets is not known. No base quality information exists; no much larger clone differs at one position. Lymph node samples came from the axillary draining lymph nodes of breast cancer patients. Looking up the germline V gene yields CDR1 SGHNT and CDR2 YENEEA. The V and J ends are trimmed by 2 bases and 9 bases, leaving 8 bases between them. The CDR3, cysteine through phenylalanine, is 13 amino acids long. Of all the DNA, just the CDR3 is kept, 39 bases in frame from base 1. This sample was taken from a study of breast tumors, draining lymph nodes, adjacent tissues listed by TCRdb under 2016. A note on the overall study: In breast cancer patients, the study compared the TCR beta repertoires of tumor, adjacent nontumor tissue and axillary lymph nodes. The study was designed to assess the relationships and possible T-cell exchange between tumor, surrounding tissue and draining lymph node repertoires in human breast cancer.

Overall results and qualifications from the work: A scenario in which most tumor T cells derive from the lymph node and then expand within tumor tissue was judged to be consistent with the data. Tumor T-cell repertoires showed less diversity than lymph node repertoires and more diversity than nontumor tissue repertoires, and tumor T-cell repertoires showed preferential V and J gene usage. In luminal-like breast cancer, tumor and nontumor tissue repertoires resembled each other significantly more than in basal-like breast cancer. The conclusion that tumor T cells originate in lymph nodes was presented as consistent with a hypothesis rather than as directly demonstrated.

Instrument used: Illumina HiSeq 2000. TCR beta chain libraries were generated by multiplex PCR amplification. The amplified TCR beta chain products were analyzed by high-throughput sequencing. TCRdb cleaned the public reads at Q25 with fastp, built clones with MiXCR and kept in-frame beta chains. Under each unique CDR3 protein, matching rows form one entry showing the most common genes and DNA. This sample is represented by about 140,000 distinct CDR3 sequences; around a third of them were singletons. The ten largest make up roughly 2.3% of the sample. This receptor was identified in a female donor with breast cancer. Some clones in this sample may be carry-over from other donors' samples. The specimen sequenced was axillary lymph node tissue. The chain couples TRBV11-3 to TRBJ1-6; the D gene is unclear. DNA sequence: TGTGCCAGCAGCTTATCTAGTTTTTCACCCCTCCACTTT. Protein translation: CASSLSSFSPLHF. Supplemented by the reference TRBV11-3 and TRBJ1-6 proteins around the CDR3, the complete variable domain is EAGVVQSPRYKIIEKKQPVAFWCNPISGHNTLYWYLQNLGQGPELLIRYENEEAVDDSQLPKDRFSAERLKGVDSTLKIQPAELGDSAVYLCASSLSSFSPLHFGNGTRLTVT.